The present entry profiles one T cell receptor (beta chain) with its context. This sample was taken from a study of blood T cell repertoires in COVID-19. All enrollees were roughly 18 to 89 years old and from 20 to 30 US areas. Generated by immunoSEQ multiplex PCR, the TCRdb table keeps only in-frame clones and is missing some. The table has around 190,000 clones, approximately 90% seen once; the top ten hold roughly 24%. This sequence originates from a woman in her thirties or forties in a cohort exposed to, infected with or recovered from COVID-19 (not recorded which). Specimen: PBMCs or T cells enriched from blood (not recorded which).

In DNA form, the CDR3 reads TGTGCCAGCAGCTTAGATGGGGGCGGTGGTTCACCCCTCCACTTT. Residues: CASSLDGGGGSPLHF. The chain is built from TRBV7-9 and TRBJ1-6; D perhaps matches TRBD1 (6 bases). The V end lost 1 base, the J end lost 9 bases, and 13 bases lay between the germline ends. In germline, CDR1 is SEHNR, CDR2 FQNEAQ (reference sequence). The CDR3 extends over 15 amino acids.